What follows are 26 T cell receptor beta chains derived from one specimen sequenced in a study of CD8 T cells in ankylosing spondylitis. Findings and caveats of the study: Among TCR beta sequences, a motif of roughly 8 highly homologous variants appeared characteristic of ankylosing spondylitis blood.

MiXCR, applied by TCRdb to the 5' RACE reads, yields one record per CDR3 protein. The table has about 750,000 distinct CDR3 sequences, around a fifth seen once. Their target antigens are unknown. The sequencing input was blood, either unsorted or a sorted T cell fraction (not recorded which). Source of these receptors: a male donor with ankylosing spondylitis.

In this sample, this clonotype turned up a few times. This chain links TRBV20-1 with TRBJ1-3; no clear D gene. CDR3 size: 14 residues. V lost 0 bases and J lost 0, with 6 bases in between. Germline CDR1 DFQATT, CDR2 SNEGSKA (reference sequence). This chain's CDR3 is CSAREWDSGNTIYF. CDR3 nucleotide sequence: TGCAGTGCTAGAGAGTGGGACTCTGGAAACACCATATATTTT.

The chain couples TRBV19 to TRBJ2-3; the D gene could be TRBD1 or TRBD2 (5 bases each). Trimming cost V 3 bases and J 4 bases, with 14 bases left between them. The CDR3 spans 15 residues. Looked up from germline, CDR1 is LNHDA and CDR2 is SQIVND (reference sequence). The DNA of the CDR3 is TGTGCCAGTAGTATTGGGGGAGCCGGGGCAGATACGCAGTATTTT. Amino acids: CASSIGGAGADTQYF.

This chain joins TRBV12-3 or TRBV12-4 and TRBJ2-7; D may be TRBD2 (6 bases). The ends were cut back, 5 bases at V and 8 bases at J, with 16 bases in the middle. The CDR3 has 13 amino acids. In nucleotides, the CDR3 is TGTGCCAGCAGTCTCGGGACTCCTGTGAAGCAGTACTTC. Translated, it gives CASSLGTPVKQYF.

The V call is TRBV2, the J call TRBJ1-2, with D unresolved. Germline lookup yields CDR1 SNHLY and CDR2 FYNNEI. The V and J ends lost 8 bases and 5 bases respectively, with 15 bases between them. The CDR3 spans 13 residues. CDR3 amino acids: CASGRVAEYGYTF. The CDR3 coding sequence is TGTGCCAGCGGACGGGTGGCGGAGTATGGCTACACCTTC. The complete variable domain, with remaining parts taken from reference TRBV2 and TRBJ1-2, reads EPEVTQTPSHQVTQMGQEVILRCVPISNHLYFYWYRQILGQKVEFLVSFYNNEISEKSEIFDDQFSVERPDGSNFTLKIRSTKLEDSAMYFCASGRVAEYGYTFGSGTRLTVV.

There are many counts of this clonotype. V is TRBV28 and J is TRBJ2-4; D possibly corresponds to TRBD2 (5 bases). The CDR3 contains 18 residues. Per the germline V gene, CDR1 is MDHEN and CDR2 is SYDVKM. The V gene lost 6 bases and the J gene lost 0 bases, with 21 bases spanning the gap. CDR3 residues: CASSFRRDRAKAKNIQYF. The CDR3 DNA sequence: TGTGCCAGCAGCTTCCGCCGGGATCGGGCCAAAGCCAAAAACATTCAGTACTTC.

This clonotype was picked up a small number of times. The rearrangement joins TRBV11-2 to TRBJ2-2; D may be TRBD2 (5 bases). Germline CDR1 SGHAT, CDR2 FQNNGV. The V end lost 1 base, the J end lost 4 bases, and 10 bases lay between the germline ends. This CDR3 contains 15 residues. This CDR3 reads CASSLAPGFTGELFF. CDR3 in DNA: TGTGCCAGCAGCTTAGCCCCGGGATTCACCGGGGAGCTGTTTTTT.

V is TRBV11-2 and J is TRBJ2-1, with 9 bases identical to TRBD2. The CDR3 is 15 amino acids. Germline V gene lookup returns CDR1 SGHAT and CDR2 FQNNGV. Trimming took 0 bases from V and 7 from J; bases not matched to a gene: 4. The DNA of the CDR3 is TGTGCCAGCAGCTTAGACTTAGCGGGAGTAAATGAGCAGTTCTTC. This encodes CASSLDLAGVNEQFF.

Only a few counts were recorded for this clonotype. Written as DNA, the CDR3 is TGCAGCGTTGAAGATGAGGAAGAAGACTATGGCTACACCTTC. This translates into CSVEDEEEDYGYTF. The rearrangement joins TRBV29-1 to TRBJ1-2; no clear D gene. CDR1 and CDR2 (germline): SQVTM, ANQGSEA. V lost 0 bases and J lost 3, with 11 bases in between. This CDR3 spans 14 amino acids.

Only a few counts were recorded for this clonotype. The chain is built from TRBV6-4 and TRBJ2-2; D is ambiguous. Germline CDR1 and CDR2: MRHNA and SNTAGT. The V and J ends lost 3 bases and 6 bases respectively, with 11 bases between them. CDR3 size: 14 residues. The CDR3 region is CASSESGPPGELFF. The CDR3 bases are TGTGCCAGCAGTGAATCCGGACCACCCGGGGAGCTGTTTTTT.

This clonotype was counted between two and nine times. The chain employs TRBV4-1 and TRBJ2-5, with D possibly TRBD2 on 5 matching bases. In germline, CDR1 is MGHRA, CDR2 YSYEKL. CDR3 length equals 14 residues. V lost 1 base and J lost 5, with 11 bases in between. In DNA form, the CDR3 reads TGCGCCAGCAGCCAAGTCCGGACGGGGGAGACCCAGTACTTC. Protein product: CASSQVRTGETQYF.

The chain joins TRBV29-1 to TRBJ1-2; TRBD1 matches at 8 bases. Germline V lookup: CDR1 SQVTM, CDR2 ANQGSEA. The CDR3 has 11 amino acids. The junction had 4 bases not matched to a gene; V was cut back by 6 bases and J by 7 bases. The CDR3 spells CSVPRGPGYTF. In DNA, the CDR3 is TGCAGCGTGCCCAGGGGGCCTGGCTACACCTTC.

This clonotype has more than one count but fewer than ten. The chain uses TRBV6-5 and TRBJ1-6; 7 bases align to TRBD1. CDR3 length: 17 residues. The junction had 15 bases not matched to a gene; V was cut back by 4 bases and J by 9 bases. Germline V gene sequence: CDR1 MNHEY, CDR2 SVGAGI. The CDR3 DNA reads TGTGCCAGCAGTTCAGAAACGACAGGGAGTCTGGTTTCACCCCTCCACTTT. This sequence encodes CASSSETTGSLVSPLHF.

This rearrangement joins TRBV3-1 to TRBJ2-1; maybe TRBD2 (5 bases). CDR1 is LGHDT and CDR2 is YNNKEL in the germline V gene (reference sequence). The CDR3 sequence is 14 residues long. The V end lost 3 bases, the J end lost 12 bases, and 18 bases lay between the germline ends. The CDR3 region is CASSHPLAPGRQFF. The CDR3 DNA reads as TGTGCCAGCAGCCATCCGCTAGCCCCCGGACGGCAGTTCTTC.

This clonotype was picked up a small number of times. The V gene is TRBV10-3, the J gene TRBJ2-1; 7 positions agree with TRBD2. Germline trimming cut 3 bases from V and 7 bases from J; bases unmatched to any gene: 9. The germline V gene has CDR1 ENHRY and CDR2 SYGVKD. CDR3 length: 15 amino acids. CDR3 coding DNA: TGTGCCATCAGTGACCCATATTGGACTAGTAATGAGCAGTTCTTC. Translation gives CAISDPYWTSNEQFF.

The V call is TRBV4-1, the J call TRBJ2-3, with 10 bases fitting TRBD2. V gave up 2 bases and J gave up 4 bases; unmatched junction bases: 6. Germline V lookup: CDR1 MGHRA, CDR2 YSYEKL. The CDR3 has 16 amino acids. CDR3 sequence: CASSQPTSGSPDTQYF. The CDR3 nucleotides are TGCGCCAGCAGCCAACCGACTAGCGGGTCGCCAGATACGCAGTATTTT.

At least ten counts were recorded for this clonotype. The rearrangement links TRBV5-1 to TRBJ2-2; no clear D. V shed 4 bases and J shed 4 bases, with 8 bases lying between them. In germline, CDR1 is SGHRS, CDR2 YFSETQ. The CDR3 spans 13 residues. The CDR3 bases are TGCGCCAGCAGCAGGGTCGGCACCGGGGAGCTGTTTTTT. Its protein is CASSRVGTGELFF.

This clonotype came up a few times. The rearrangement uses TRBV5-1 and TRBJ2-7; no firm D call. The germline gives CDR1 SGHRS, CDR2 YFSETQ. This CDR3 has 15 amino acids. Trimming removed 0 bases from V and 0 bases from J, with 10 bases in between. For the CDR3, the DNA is TGCGCCAGCAGCTTGGAAGGGTTGGCCTCCTACGAGCAGTACTTC. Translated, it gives CASSLEGLASYEQYF.

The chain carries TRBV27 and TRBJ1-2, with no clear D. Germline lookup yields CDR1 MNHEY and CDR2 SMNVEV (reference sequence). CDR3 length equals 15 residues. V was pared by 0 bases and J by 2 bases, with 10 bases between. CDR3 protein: CASSLSRQTNYGYTF. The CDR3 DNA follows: TGTGCCAGCAGTTTATCGCGGCAGACCAACTATGGCTACACCTTC.

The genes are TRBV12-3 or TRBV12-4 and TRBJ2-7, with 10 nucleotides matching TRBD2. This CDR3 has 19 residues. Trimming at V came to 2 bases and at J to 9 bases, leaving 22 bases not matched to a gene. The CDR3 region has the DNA TGTGCCAGCAGTTTAAGGGCAGGGTGGGGCAGCGGGAGGGCCAGGAGGCAGTACTTC. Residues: CASSLRAGWGSGRARRQYF.

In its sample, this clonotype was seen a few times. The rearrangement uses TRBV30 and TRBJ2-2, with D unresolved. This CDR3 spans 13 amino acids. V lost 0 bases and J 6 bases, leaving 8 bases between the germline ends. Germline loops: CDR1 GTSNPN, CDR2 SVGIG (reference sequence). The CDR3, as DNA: TGTGCCTGGAGTGTATCCCCGGCCGGGGAGCTGTTTTTT. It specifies CAWSVSPAGELFF.

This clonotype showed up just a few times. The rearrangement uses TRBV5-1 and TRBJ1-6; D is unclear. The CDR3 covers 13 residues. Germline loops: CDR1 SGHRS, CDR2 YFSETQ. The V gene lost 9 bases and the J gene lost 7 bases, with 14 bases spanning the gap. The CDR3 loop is CANVGLKNSPLHF. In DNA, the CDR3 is TGCGCCAACGTTGGACTCAAAAATTCACCCCTCCACTTT.

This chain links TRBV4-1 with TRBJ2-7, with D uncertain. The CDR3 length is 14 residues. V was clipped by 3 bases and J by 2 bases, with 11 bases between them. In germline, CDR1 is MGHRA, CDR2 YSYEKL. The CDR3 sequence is CASSQADGAYEQYF. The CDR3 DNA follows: TGCGCCAGCAGCCAGGCTGACGGAGCCTACGAGCAGTACTTC.

The CDR3 DNA reads as TGTGCCAGCAGTATTAATGGGGTCTCCTACAATGAGCAGTTCTTC. It codes for CASSINGVSYNEQFF. The chain combines TRBV27 with TRBJ2-1; D not resolved. In germline, CDR1 is MNHEY, CDR2 SMNVEV (reference sequence). Between the trimmed V and J ends, which lost 5 bases and 0 bases, there was a span of 11 bases. The CDR3 runs to 15 residues.

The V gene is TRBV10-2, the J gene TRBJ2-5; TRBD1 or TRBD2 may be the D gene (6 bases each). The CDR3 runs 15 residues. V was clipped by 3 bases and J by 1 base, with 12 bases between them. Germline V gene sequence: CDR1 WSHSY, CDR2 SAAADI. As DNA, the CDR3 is TGCGCCAGCAGTGATTGGGGGGCCCCCCAAGAGACCCAGTACTTC. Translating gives CASSDWGAPQETQYF.

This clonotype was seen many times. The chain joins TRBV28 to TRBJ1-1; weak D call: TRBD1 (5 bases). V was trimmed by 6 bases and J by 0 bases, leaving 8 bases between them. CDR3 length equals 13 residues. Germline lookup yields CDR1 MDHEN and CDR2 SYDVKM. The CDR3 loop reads CASRQQVNTEAFF. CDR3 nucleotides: TGTGCCAGCAGGCAACAGGTGAACACTGAAGCTTTCTTT. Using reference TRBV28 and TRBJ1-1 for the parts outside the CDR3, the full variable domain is DVKVTQSSRYLVKRTGEKVFLECVQDMDHENMFWYRQDPGLGLRLIYFSYDVKMKEKGDIPEGYSVSREKKERFSLILESASTNQTSMYLCASRQQVNTEAFFGQGTRLTVV.

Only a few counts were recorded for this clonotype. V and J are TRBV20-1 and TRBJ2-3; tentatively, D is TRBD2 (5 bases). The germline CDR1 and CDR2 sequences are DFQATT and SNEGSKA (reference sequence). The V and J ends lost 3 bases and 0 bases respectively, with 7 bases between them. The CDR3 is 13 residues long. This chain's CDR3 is CSASRGSTDTQYF. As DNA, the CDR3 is TGCAGTGCTAGCCGGGGAAGCACAGATACGCAGTATTTT.